The 14 T cell receptor beta chains below were found in one sample sequenced in a study of glioma-infiltrating T cells. The iRepertoire nested amplicon-rescue multiplex PCR amplified TCR alpha and beta CDR3s from RNA. Via MiXCR, TCRdb re-called the multiplex PCR reads, giving one row per CDR3 protein. The sample lists tens of thousands of distinct CDR3 sequences, 20% to 25% occurring once. Material: glioma tissue, nonneoplastic brain tissue, or PBMCs (not recorded which). These receptors all come from a human donor with low-grade glioma or glioblastoma, undergoing nonglioma brain surgery, or in good health (not recorded which).

This clonotype was found many times. This sequence joins TRBV7-2 and TRBJ1-2, with 8 bases that match TRBD1. V lost 5 bases, J lost 5 bases, and 7 bases stayed unmatched. The germline V gene encodes CDR1 SGHTA and CDR2 FQGNSA. This CDR3 region has 14 residues. The CDR3 loop is CASSPNQGAYGYTF. CDR3 coding DNA: TGTGCCAGCAGCCCCAACCAGGGGGCGTATGGCTACACCTTC. Complete variable domain (other parts from reference TRBV7-2 and TRBJ1-2): GAGVSQSPSNKVTEKGKDVELRCDPISGHTALYWYRQSLGQGLEFLIYFQGNSAPDKSGLPSDRFSAERTGGSVSTLTIQRTQQEDSAVYLCASSPNQGAYGYTFGSGTRLTVV.

For this clonotype: This clone may be a read error of a much larger clone one base away. The chain employs TRBV7-9 and TRBJ2-3; D is undetermined. The CDR3 runs 14 residues. CDR1 is SEHNR and CDR2 is FQNEAQ in the germline V gene (reference sequence). V was shortened by 2 bases and J by 5 bases, with 11 bases between the two germline ends. The DNA of the CDR3 is TGTGCCAGCAGCTTACCATTTGGAAGAGATACGCAGTATTTT. It translates to CASSLPFGRDTQYF.

This clonotype was counted ten times or more. This rearrangement joins TRBV7-8 to TRBJ2-3, with no clear D. Trimming cost V 2 bases and J 0 bases, with 9 bases left between them. The CDR3 is 15 residues long. From germline, CDR1 is SGHVS and CDR2 FQNEAQ. The CDR3 region has the DNA TGTGCCAGCAGCTTATGGTACACTAGCACAGATACGCAGTATTTT. It encodes CASSLWYTSTDTQYF.

This clonotype was observed at least ten times. This chain connects TRBV3-1 to TRBJ2-3, with a possible D match to TRBD2 (6 bases). Trimming cost V 0 bases and J 5 bases, with 9 bases left between them. The CDR3 has 14 amino acids. The germline CDR1 and CDR2 sequences are LGHDT and YNNKEL (reference sequence). CDR3 protein: CASSQEVGGDTQYF. The CDR3 coding sequence is TGTGCCAGCAGCCAAGAAGTGGGGGGAGATACGCAGTATTTT.

The V and J genes are TRBV7-2 and TRBJ1-1; D is ambiguous. Trimming cost V 6 bases and J 10 bases, with 27 bases left between them. Looked up from germline, CDR1 is SGHTA and CDR2 is FQGNSA. The CDR3 loop spans 16 amino acids. CDR3 region: CASSLLTLGGLLGAFF. The CDR3 DNA is TGTGCCAGCAGTTTATTAACCCTCGGAGGGCTCTTGGGAGCTTTCTTT.

This clonotype was seen only a few times. This chain joins TRBV29-1 and TRBJ2-7, with TRBD1 matching over 10 bases. CDR3 size: 13 residues. Per the germline V gene, CDR1 is SQVTM and CDR2 is ANQGSEA. V lost 5 bases to trimming and J lost 6 bases; unmatched junction nucleotides: 7. CDR3 sequence reads: CSVCDRGHSEQYF. Here the CDR3 DNA reads TGCAGCGTTTGTGACAGGGGGCATTCCGAGCAGTACTTC.

The gene calls are TRBV11-2 and TRBJ2-7; 7 bases are a match to TRBD2. There are 16 residues in the CDR3. Germline values: CDR1 SGHAT, CDR2 FQNNGV. V shed 0 bases, J shed 7 bases, and the junction held 12 bases outside the gene matches. This CDR3 is CASSLDSSGSYNEQYF. CDR3 nucleotides: TGTGCCAGCAGCTTAGATAGTAGCGGGTCATACAATGAGCAGTACTTC.

The CDR3 DNA follows: TGCGCCAGCAGCTTGAATCCTATGAGCTCCTACGAGCAGTACTTC. Translation gives CASSLNPMSSYEQYF. V usage is TRBV5-1 and J usage is TRBJ2-7; D is ambiguous. Deletions cut 1 base from V and 0 bases from J, with 11 bases between. CDR1 is SGHRS, CDR2 YFSETQ, per germline. The CDR3 length is 15 residues.

Ten or more counts support this clonotype. The V gene is TRBV5-6, the J gene TRBJ2-3; D unresolved. This CDR3 has 14 residues. Germline V gene lookup returns CDR1 SGHDT and CDR2 YYEEEE. V was clipped by 1 base and J by 3 bases, with 9 bases between them. In DNA form, the CDR3 reads TGTGCCAGCAGCTTGCTTGGGGTTACAGATACGCAGTATTTT. This codes for CASSLLGVTDTQYF.

To note about this clonotype: A single base separates this from a much larger clone, so it may be a read error. The rearrangement joins TRBV19 to TRBJ1-5; D could derive from TRBD1 or TRBD2 (5 bases each). Near its end, the DNA agrees better with TRBJ2-3, so the J call may be wrong. The CDR3 has 16 residues. CDR1 is LNHDA, CDR2 SQIVND, per germline (reference sequence). The CDR3 sequence: CASSQGRGNNNQPQYF. Here the CDR3 DNA reads TGTGCCAGTAGCCAGGGACGAGGGAATAACAATCAGCCCCAGTATTTT.

There are many counts of this clonotype. The chain is built from TRBV20-1 and TRBJ2-3; 8 bases are a match to TRBD2. Germline values: CDR1 DFQATT, CDR2 SNEGSKA (reference sequence). Germline trimming cut 2 bases from V and 4 bases from J; bases unmatched to any gene: 8. The CDR3 runs 15 residues. The CDR3, as DNA: TGCAGTGCTAGAAATTTAGCGGGATCGCCAGATACGCAGTATTTT. Its translation: CSARNLAGSPDTQYF.

Ten or more counts support this clonotype. The chain carries TRBV6-5 and TRBJ2-3, with 8 bases fitting TRBD1. The CDR3 has 17 residues. The V gene end was trimmed by 0 bases and the J gene end by 0 bases; junction bases not matched to a gene: 5. The V gene's germline CDR1 is MNHEY and CDR2 SVGAGI. DNA of the CDR3: TGTGCCAGCAGTTACTCGACAGGGGCCCTTAGCACAGATACGCAGTATTTT. It translates to CASSYSTGALSTDTQYF.

This clonotype was counted between two and nine times. This rearrangement joins TRBV12-3 or TRBV12-4 to TRBJ2-2, with D perhaps matching TRBD2 (6 bases). The CDR3 loop spans 16 amino acids. V lost 1 base to trimming and J lost 2 bases, with 11 bases between them. The DNA for the CDR3 is TGTGCCAGCAGTTTAGGGCCGGGACTCAACACCGGGGAGCTGTTTTTT. The encoded protein is CASSLGPGLNTGELFF.

V and J are TRBV5-4 and TRBJ1-2; maybe TRBD1 (6 bases). Germline CDR1 is SGHNT and CDR2 is YYREEE (reference sequence). The V and J ends lost 4 bases and 5 bases respectively, with 18 bases between them. The CDR3 is 15 residues long. The chain's CDR3 is CASSRAGTSTYGYTF. The CDR3 bases are TGTGCCAGCAGCCGAGCGGGGACAAGTACTTATGGCTACACCTTC.